Sequencing of this T cell receptor beta chain was carried out in a study of blood T cells in healthy people across ages. Study-wide results and caveats: Using unsorted PBMCs precluded a conclusive naive versus antigen-experienced comparison. The long-lived group displayed more naive CD4+ cells, plus higher diversity, than the aged donors did.

There are 16 residues in the CDR3. CDR1 is SGHRS, CDR2 YFSETQ, per germline. V was pared by 3 bases and J by 9 bases, with 11 bases of the junction left unmatched. Together with a sample-barcoded 5' primer, a J-beta primer mix was included in a second PCR lasting roughly 6 to 12 cycles. Paired-end reads containing CDR3 totaled no fewer than 3 million for each sample. Each CDR3 protein is one row after TCRdb ran MiXCR on the 5' RACE reads. The sample contains approximately 600,000 distinct CDR3 sequences, approximately 59% of which appear only once. On this clonotype: The antigen is unknown.

The specimen sequenced was blood. This clonotype originated in a man aged 55 to 70 in good health. The rearrangement links TRBV5-1 to TRBJ1-6, with TRBD1 matching 8 bases. The CDR3 DNA follows: TGCGCCAGCAGCTCGGCGGCAGGACAGGGCGGTTCACCCCTCCACTTT. Its translation is CASSSAAGQGGSPLHF. Using reference TRBV5-1 and TRBJ1-6 for the parts outside the CDR3, the full variable domain is KAGVTQTPRYLIKTRGQQVTLSCSPISGHRSVSWYQQTPGQGLQFLFEYFSETQRNKGNFPGRFSGRQFSNSRSEMNVSTLELGDSALYLCASSSAAGQGGSPLHFGNGTRLTVT.